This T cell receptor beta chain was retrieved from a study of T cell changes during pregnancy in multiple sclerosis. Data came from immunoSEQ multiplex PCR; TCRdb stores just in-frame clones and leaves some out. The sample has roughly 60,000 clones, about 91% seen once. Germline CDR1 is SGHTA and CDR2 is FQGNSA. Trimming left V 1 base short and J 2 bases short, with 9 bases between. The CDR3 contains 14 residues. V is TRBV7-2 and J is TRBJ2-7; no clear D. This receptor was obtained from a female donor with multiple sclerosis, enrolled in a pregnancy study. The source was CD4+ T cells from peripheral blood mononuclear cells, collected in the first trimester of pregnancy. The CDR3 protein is CASSLGALPYEQYF. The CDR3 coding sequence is TGTGCCAGCAGCTTAGGTGCACTTCCCTACGAGCAGTACTTC.